These T cell receptor beta chains were read from a single sample in a study of cytomegalovirus exposure and HLA in healthy donors. TCRdb keeps only in-frame clones here, not all; method: immunoSEQ multiplex PCR. The sample shows a few hundred thousand clones, about nine tenths of them seen only once. The sample taken for sequencing was PBMCs. These receptors came from a woman under 30 in good health and CMV-seronegative. Each CDR3 is given with its conserved first and last residue. A D gene is named only where the DNA matches it firmly. Rows may omit the clone size; those that give it use once, few, many or a size class.

abundance,v_gene,j_gene,d_gene,CDR3aa,CDR3nt
NA,TRBV6-1,TRBJ2-1,TRBD2,CASSRTSGNAEQFF,TGTGCCAGCAGTAGGACTAGCGGGAATGCTGAGCAGTTCTTC
NA,TRBV6-5,TRBJ1-1,TRBD1,CASSPATGEGTEAFF,TGTGCCAGCAGCCCCGCGACAGGGGAAGGCACTGAAGCTTTCTTT
NA,TRBV6-5,TRBJ2-5,NA,CASRGGPYQETQYF,TGTGCCAGCAGGGGGGGGCCATACCAAGAGACCCAGTACTTC
NA,TRBV5-1,TRBJ2-2,NA,CASSTDPGGELFF,TGCGCCAGCAGCACGGATCCAGGGGGGGAGCTGTTTTTT
NA,TRBV15,TRBJ2-1,TRBD1,CATSRRTGNEQFF,TGTGCCACCAGCAGACGGACAGGGAATGAGCAGTTCTTC
NA,TRBV7-9,TRBJ2-7,TRBD2,CASGSVTYEQYF,TGTGCTAGCGGGAGTGTTACCTACGAGCAGTACTTC
NA,TRBV2,TRBJ2-1,TRBD2,CARGLAGGDEQFF,TGTGCCAGAGGACTAGCGGGAGGAGATGAGCAGTTCTTC
NA,TRBV2,TRBJ2-7,TRBD2,CASRLTSGRGGYEQYF,TGTGCCAGCAGATTGACTAGCGGGAGGGGAGGTTACGAGCAGTACTTC
NA,TRBV7-9,TRBJ2-1,TRBD1,CASSLGTGGLAVSYNEQFF,TGTGCCAGCAGCTTAGGGACAGGGGGCCTAGCGGTCTCCTACAATGAGCAGTTCTTC
NA,TRBV2,TRBJ1-2,TRBD1,CASRAGQGAYQANYGYTF,TGTGCCAGCAGAGCGGGACAGGGGGCTTATCAAGCTAACTATGGCTACACCTTC
NA,TRBV19,TRBJ1-3,TRBD1,CASSTPLGTGSGNTIYF,TGTGCCAGTAGCACTCCCTTGGGGACAGGCTCTGGAAACACCATATATTTT
NA,TRBV6-4,TRBJ2-6,NA,CASSDHSLSGANVLTF,TGTGCCAGCAGTGACCACAGCCTCTCTGGGGCCAACGTCCTGACTTTC
NA,TRBV7-9,TRBJ1-5,TRBD1,CASSLVGTGAEFQPQHF,TGTGCCAGCAGCTTAGTTGGGACAGGGGCGGAATTCCAGCCCCAGCATTTT
NA,TRBV9,TRBJ2-1,NA,CASSVDGGPYNEQFF,TGTGCCAGCAGCGTAGACGGTGGTCCCTACAATGAGCAGTTCTTC
once,TRBV9,TRBJ1-4,NA,CASSASLGRDIEKLFF,TGTGCCAGCAGCGCCTCATTGGGCAGGGACATTGAAAAACTGTTTTTT
NA,TRBV7-2,TRBJ2-2,TRBD2,CASSLVAGQDTGELFF,TGTGCCAGCAGCTTAGTAGCGGGACAAGACACCGGGGAGCTGTTTTTT
NA,TRBV6-5,TRBJ2-7,NA,CASSWAAAPGGREQYF,TGTGCCAGCAGTTGGGCGGCGGCCCCCGGGGGTCGCGAGCAGTACTTC
NA,TRBV14,TRBJ2-5,TRBD1,CASSRWDRSDGTQYF,TGTGCCAGCAGCCGATGGGACAGGTCAGACGGGACCCAGTACTTC
NA,TRBV27,TRBJ2-1,NA,CASSSQGGANEQFF,TGTGCCAGCAGCTCACAGGGGGGGGCGAATGAGCAGTTCTTC
few,TRBV5-1,TRBJ2-7,NA,CASSLESEQYF,TGCGCCAGCAGCTTGGAGAGCGAGCAGTACTTC
NA,TRBV7-2,TRBJ1-1,NA,CASSFRVRTEAFF,TGTGCCAGCAGCTTTCGAGTCCGAACTGAAGCTTTCTTT
NA,TRBV28,TRBJ2-7,TRBD1,CASSAGQGARAEEQYF,TGTGCCAGCAGCGCGGGTCAGGGGGCCCGTGCGGAGGAGCAGTACTTC